One and the same sample provided the 14 T cell receptor beta chains below, sequenced in a study of shared clonotypes between healthy human individuals. Generated by immunoSEQ multiplex PCR, the TCRdb table keeps only in-frame clones and is missing some. The sample includes roughly 300,000 clones, over 75% of them seen just once. Sample: memory CD8+ T cells sorted from blood. Subset specified: CD45RO+ cells pooled with CCR7-negative TemRA cells. The receptors here all came from a man aged 18 to 29 in good health.

This clone occurred once. This chain joins TRBV7-2 and TRBJ1-1; D gene ambiguous. Trimming pared 5 bases from V and 10 bases from J, leaving 14 bases between. The CDR3 sequence is 12 residues long. Germline V lookup: CDR1 SGHTA, CDR2 FQGNSA. CDR3 bases: TGTGCCAGCAGCCCCGGAGGCCTGGCAGCTTTCTTT. This codes for CASSPGGLAAFF.

This clone appeared a few times. The DNA of the CDR3 is TGCGCCAGCAGTCATATCGCCAGGGATGCAGATACGCAGTATTTT. It encodes CASSHIARDADTQYF. The chain joins TRBV10-2 to TRBJ2-3, with D maybe TRBD1 (5 bases). Germline V gives CDR1 WSHSY, CDR2 SAAADI. V lost 5 bases to trimming and J lost 4 bases, with 16 bases between them. The CDR3 spans 15 residues.

This rearrangement joins TRBV4-1 to TRBJ2-3; 8 nucleotides align to TRBD2. J lost 0 bases, V lost 1 base, and 12 bases had no gene match. This CDR3 is 19 amino acids long. In germline, CDR1 is MGHRA, CDR2 YSYEKL. DNA for the CDR3: TGCGCCAGCAGCCAAGCCCCCACGATAGCGGGGAGTAGCACAGATACGCAGTATTTT. Translation: CASSQAPTIAGSSTDTQYF.

Of note for this clone: This may stem from a read error, because a much larger clone lies one nucleotide away. Different DNA sequences within this sample yield the same CDR3. The chain combines TRBV4-1 with TRBJ2-7; 11 nucleotides align to TRBD2. This CDR3 has 15 amino acids. V gave up 4 bases and J gave up 2 bases; unmatched junction bases: 4. The germline V gene has CDR1 MGHRA and CDR2 YSYEKL. The CDR3 bases are TGCGCCAGCAGCCTCGGGACTAGCGGAACCTACGAGCAGTACTTC. Encoded protein: CASSLGTSGTYEQYF.

The chain links TRBV30 to TRBJ2-3; 10 nucleotides agree with TRBD2. Germline V gene sequence: CDR1 GTSNPN, CDR2 SVGIG (reference sequence). The V and J ends lost 5 bases and 3 bases, in that order; junction bases with no gene match: 5. CDR3 length: 14 amino acids. The CDR3 nucleotides are TGTGCCTGGCAAGCGGGGGGGCCGACAGATACGCAGTATTTT. Translated, it gives CAWQAGGPTDTQYF.

V is TRBV4-1 and J is TRBJ2-1, with 10 bases identical to TRBD1. Trimming at V came to 5 bases and at J to 7 bases, leaving 8 bases not matched to a gene. Per the germline V gene, CDR1 is MGHRA and CDR2 is YSYEKL. The CDR3 loop spans 15 amino acids. The CDR3, as DNA: TGCGCCAGCAGCTATGGACAGGGGGTCGGGAATGAGCAGTTCTTC. Amino acids: CASSYGQGVGNEQFF.

V usage is TRBV9 and J usage is TRBJ2-3; D ambiguous. The germline CDR1 and CDR2 sequences are SGDLS and YYNGEE. The V and J ends lost 1 base and 4 bases respectively, with 10 bases between them. CDR3 length: 14 residues. CDR3 region: CASSVRASADTQYF. In DNA form, the CDR3 reads TGTGCCAGCAGCGTAAGGGCTAGTGCAGATACGCAGTATTTT.

The V gene is TRBV10-2, the J gene TRBJ2-2; 11 bases align to TRBD2. The CDR3 sequence is 15 residues long. Germline V gene sequence: CDR1 WSHSY, CDR2 SAAADI. The J segment lost 3 bases and the V segment lost 5 bases, leaving 2 bases of the junction unmatched. CDR3 protein: CASSRLAGYTGELFF. The CDR3 region has the DNA TGCGCCAGCAGTAGACTAGCGGGGTACACCGGGGAGCTGTTTTTT.

CDR3 sequence reads: CASSVGAGGSYEQYF. CDR3 in DNA: TGTGCCAGCAGCGTAGGAGCGGGGGGCTCCTACGAGCAGTACTTC. The chain recombines TRBV9 with TRBJ2-7; 9 nucleotides agree with TRBD2. Germline CDR1 reads SGDLS; CDR2 reads YYNGEE. V gave up 0 bases and J gave up 0 bases; unmatched junction bases: 1. This CDR3 is built from 15 residues. Variable domain in full (rest from reference TRBV9 and TRBJ2-7): DSGVTQTPKHLITATGQRVTLRCSPRSGDLSVYWYQQSLDQGLQFLIQYYNGEERAKGNILERFSAQQFPDLHSELNLSSLELGDSALYFCASSVGAGGSYEQYFGPGTRLTVT.

The rearrangement joins TRBV4-1 to TRBJ2-7, with 14 bases matching TRBD2. Unmatched junction bases numbered 5, after V lost 4 bases and J lost 3 bases. The CDR3 runs to 16 residues. The germline V gene has CDR1 MGHRA and CDR2 YSYEKL. The CDR3 loop is CASSPGLAGGFYEQYF. The CDR3 DNA sequence: TGCGCCAGCAGCCCAGGACTAGCGGGAGGCTTCTACGAGCAGTACTTC.

V gene TRBV2 combines with J gene TRBJ1-4, with no clear D. In germline, CDR1 is SNHLY, CDR2 FYNNEI. This CDR3 region has 14 residues. Deletions cut 6 bases from V and 3 bases from J, with 11 bases between. CDR3 amino acids: CASSPLGSNEKLFF. The CDR3 nucleotides are TGTGCCAGCAGCCCGTTGGGTTCTAATGAAAAACTGTTTTTT.

The J gene is TRBJ1-4, the V gene TRBV6-5, with a tentative D call TRBD1 (6 bases). The CDR3 runs to 15 residues. Germline V lookup: CDR1 MNHEY, CDR2 SVGAGI. V lost 0 bases and J lost 5, with 10 bases in between. Here the CDR3 reads CASSYSQGRNEKLFF. CDR3 DNA sequence: TGTGCCAGCAGTTACTCGCAGGGGAGGAATGAAAAACTGTTTTTT.

A few counts support this clone. The rearrangement joins TRBV30 to TRBJ2-5; 8 nucleotides agree with TRBD2. This CDR3 comprises 15 residues. Germline trimming cut 4 bases from V and 5 bases from J; bases unmatched to any gene: 12. Germline lookup yields CDR1 GTSNPN and CDR2 SVGIG (reference sequence). The CDR3 bases are TGTGCCTGGACATGGGCGGGGGGAGGTCTCGAGACCCAGTACTTC. Protein product: CAWTWAGGGLETQYF. The entire variable domain, with the rest obtained from reference TRBV30 and TRBJ2-5, is as follows: SQTIHQWPATLVQPVGSPLSLECTVEGTSNPNLYWYRQAAGRGLQLLFYSVGIGQISSEVPQNLSASRPQDRQFILSSKKLLLSDSGFYLCAWTWAGGGLETQYFGPGTRLLVL.

The rearrangement links TRBV6-5 to TRBJ2-2; 9 positions agree with TRBD1. V trimming: 4 bases; J trimming: 4 bases; junction bases outside the gene matches: 1. Germline CDR1 is MNHEY and CDR2 is SVGAGI. CDR3 length equals 14 residues. The CDR3 DNA reads TGTGCCAGCAGTTGGGGACAGGGCACCGGGGAGCTGTTTTTT. Protein product: CASSWGQGTGELFF.